The clone carrying this TCR beta chain was detected once. The sample originates from a study of blood T cell repertoires in COVID-19. CDR1 is SGDLS, CDR2 YYNGEE, per germline. J gave up 3 bases and V 4 bases, and 3 bases lay outside the gene matches. The CDR3 sequence is 13 residues long. The data were produced by immunoSEQ multiplex PCR, yet TCRdb's version contains in-frame clones alone and is incomplete. The table shows 60,000 to 80,000 clones, with about nine tenths occurring only once. Material for sequencing was peripheral blood. The source is a woman between 65 and 79 years old with acute or convalescent COVID-19. This chain links TRBV9 with TRBJ1-2; 7 positions agree with TRBD1. The CDR3 DNA follows: TGTGCCAGCAGCACCGGACAGGACTATGGCTACACCTTC. Translation: CASSTGQDYGYTF.